This TCR beta chain stems from a study of OX40 agonist ivuxolimab in advanced cancers. Across the whole study: The patients' treatment was ivuxolimab, an agonistic anti-OX40 (CD134) antibody. Of the participants, approximately 38% had some prior anti-PD-1, anti-PD-L1 or anti-CTLA-4 therapy, which was allowed.

About this clone itself: Its cognate antigen is unknown.

The table came from immunoSEQ multiplex PCR; TCRdb's copy has only in-frame clones and leaves some out. The data hold some 33,000 clones, with around nine tenths observed a single time. With autoimmune disease history or systemic immunosuppression, patients were excluded. Study findings and constraints: Compared with CD4+, CD8+ T cells on average had more expanded clones.

The V gene's germline CDR1 is LNHDA and CDR2 SQIVND (reference sequence). V was clipped by 1 base and J by 2 bases; unmatched bases: 2. This CDR3 spans 16 amino acids. The sequence was collected from an adult with an advanced solid tumor such as melanoma, head and neck, liver or kidney cancer. The chain couples TRBV19 to TRBJ1-5, with TRBD1 matching over 10 bases. The sequences come from CD4+ or CD8+ T cells sorted from blood, collected in a trial of the OX40 agonist ivuxolimab. The CDR3 reads CASSIGDRGGNQPQHF. The CDR3 DNA reads TGTGCCAGTAGTATAGGGGACAGGGGTGGCAATCAGCCCCAGCATTTT.